This note documents a single T cell receptor (beta chain) sequence. What it binds is unknown. It was with a sample-barcoded 5' primer and a J-beta primer mix that a second PCR of roughly 7 to 12 cycles was run. Via MiXCR, TCRdb re-called the 5' RACE reads, giving one row per CDR3 protein. This sample has approximately 790,000 distinct CDR3 sequences; 62% occur once, and the top ten carry 28%. The data are from a study of blood T cells in healthy people across ages. Study-level background: Per two T cells, about one barcoded beta molecule was captured through template switching.

Study-level findings and limits: Investigators viewed diversity estimates from one million T cells as underestimates, the study reported. PBMC samples, being unsorted, prevented any conclusive comparison of naive and antigen-experienced cells.

Trimming stripped 4 bases from V and 4 bases from J, with 18 bases between. Germline lookup yields CDR1 LGHDT and CDR2 YNNKEL (reference sequence). The CDR3 covers 16 residues. The rearrangement links TRBV3-1 to TRBJ2-3; D is possibly TRBD1 (6 bases). This clonotype originated in a man aged 25-45 years in good health. Sequenced input: blood. CDR3 sequence: CASSPPTGRGADTQYF. CDR3 sequence (DNA): TGTGCCAGCAGCCCACCGACAGGTAGAGGCGCAGATACGCAGTATTTT.